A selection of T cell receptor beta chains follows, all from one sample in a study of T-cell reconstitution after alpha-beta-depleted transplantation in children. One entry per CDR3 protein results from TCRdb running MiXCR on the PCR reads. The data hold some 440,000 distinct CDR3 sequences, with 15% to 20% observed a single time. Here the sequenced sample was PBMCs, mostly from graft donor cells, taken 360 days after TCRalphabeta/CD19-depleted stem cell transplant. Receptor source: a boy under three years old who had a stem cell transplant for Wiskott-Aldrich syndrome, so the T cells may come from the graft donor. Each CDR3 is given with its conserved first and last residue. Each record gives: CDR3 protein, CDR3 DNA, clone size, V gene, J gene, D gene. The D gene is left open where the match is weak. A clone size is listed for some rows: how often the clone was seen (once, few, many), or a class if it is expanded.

CDR3: CASSLAIKDSPLHF
DNA: TGTGCCAGCAGCTTAGCGATAAAGGATTCACCCCTCCACTTT
size: -
V: TRBV7-8
J: TRBJ1-6
D: -

CDR3: CASSLEQGWTSGRSYEQYF
DNA: TGTGCCAGCAGCTTAGAGCAGGGCTGGACTAGCGGGAGATCCTACGAGCAGTACTTC
size: -
V: TRBV11-1
J: TRBJ2-7
D: TRBD2

CDR3: CASSSQALFSYEQYF
DNA: TGTGCCAGCAGCTCACAGGCGCTGTTCTCCTACGAGCAGTACTTC
size: once
V: TRBV28
J: TRBJ2-7
D: -

CDR3: CASSPESYEQYF
DNA: TGCGCCAGCAGCCCGGAGTCCTACGAGCAGTACTTC
size: -
V: TRBV5-1
J: TRBJ2-7
D: -

CDR3: CARRGGGSYGYTF
DNA: TGTGCCCGCCGGGGAGGGGGGTCCTATGGCTACACCTTC
size: few
V: TRBV30
J: TRBJ1-2
D: -

CDR3: CASSLFGLAPYEQYF
DNA: TGTGCCAGCAGCTTATTCGGACTAGCACCCTACGAGCAGTACTTC
size: many
V: TRBV5-5
J: TRBJ2-7
D: TRBD2

CDR3: CASSETMTGSYEQYF
DNA: TGTGCCAGCAGTGAAACCATGACAGGCTCCTACGAGCAGTACTTC
size: -
V: TRBV2
J: TRBJ2-7
D: -

CDR3: CSGRDRGGEQYF
DNA: TGCAGCGGCCGGGACAGGGGAGGCGAGCAGTACTTC
size: few
V: TRBV29-1
J: TRBJ2-7
D: TRBD1

CDR3: CASSLATQGAKETQYF
DNA: TGCGCCAGCAGCTTGGCAACACAGGGGGCTAAAGAGACCCAGTACTTC
size: many
V: TRBV5-1
J: TRBJ2-5
D: TRBD1

CDR3: CATSLATAYEQYF
DNA: TGTGCCACCTCCCTAGCGACGGCCTACGAGCAGTACTTC
size: -
V: TRBV24-1
J: TRBJ2-7
D: -

CDR3: CASSDLGQSTNQPQHF
DNA: TGTGCCAGCAGCGACCTAGGACAGTCTACTAATCAGCCCCAGCATTTT
size: -
V: TRBV6-4
J: TRBJ1-5
D: -

CDR3: CASSPRDGGQLSGANVLTF
DNA: TGTGCCAGCAGCCCGCGGGACGGTGGACAGCTCTCTGGGGCCAACGTCCTGACTTTC
size: -
V: TRBV3-1
J: TRBJ2-6
D: -

CDR3: CASSLELAGGEQYF
DNA: TGTGCCAGCAGCTTAGAACTAGCGGGAGGCGAGCAGTACTTC
size: few
V: TRBV7-2
J: TRBJ2-7
D: TRBD2

CDR3: CASSLSSRLAGGPIFNEQFF
DNA: TGTGCCAGCAGTTTATCTTCTAGACTAGCGGGAGGGCCTATTTTCAATGAGCAGTTCTTC
size: -
V: TRBV12-3/TRBV12-4
J: TRBJ2-1
D: TRBD2

CDR3: CASNEDWGVETQYF
DNA: TGTGCCAGCAACGAGGATTGGGGGGTAGAGACCCAGTACTTC
size: -
V: TRBV5-5
J: TRBJ2-5
D: -

CDR3: CASSYYRGANYGYTF
DNA: TGTGCCAGCAGTTACTACAGGGGAGCTAACTATGGCTACACCTTC
size: few
V: TRBV6-5
J: TRBJ1-2
D: TRBD1

CDR3: CASSLTSGRGNEQFF
DNA: TGTGCCAGCAGCTTGACTAGCGGGAGGGGTAATGAGCAGTTCTTC
size: many
V: TRBV7-2
J: TRBJ2-1
D: TRBD2

CDR3: CASSRPRVGAEAFF
DNA: TGTGCCAGCAGTCGACCCAGGGTAGGGGCTGAAGCTTTCTTT
size: few
V: TRBV12-3/TRBV12-4
J: TRBJ1-1
D: -

CDR3: CSARDPRDFSYNEQFF
DNA: TGCAGTGCTAGAGATCCCCGGGATTTCTCCTACAATGAGCAGTTCTTC
size: many
V: TRBV20-1
J: TRBJ2-1
D: -

CDR3: CASSHRGVGPSYEQYF
DNA: TGCGCCAGCAGCCACAGGGGTGTAGGGCCGTCCTACGAGCAGTACTTC
size: -
V: TRBV5-1
J: TRBJ2-7
D: TRBD1

CDR3: CASSYLIQETQYF
DNA: TGTGCCAGCAGCTACCTTATACAAGAGACCCAGTACTTC
size: few
V: TRBV7-7
J: TRBJ2-5
D: -

CDR3: CSAREGLAGRADTQYF
DNA: TGCAGTGCTAGAGAGGGACTAGCGGGAAGGGCAGATACGCAGTATTTT
size: -
V: TRBV20-1
J: TRBJ2-3
D: TRBD2

CDR3: CASSYSPARSYNSPLHF
DNA: TGTGCCAGCAGTTACTCCCCCGCGCGGTCCTATAATTCACCCCTCCACTTT
size: many
V: TRBV6-5
J: TRBJ1-6
D: -

CDR3: CASSQGGAGGYYEQYF
DNA: TGTGCCAGCAGCCAAGGGGGAGCGGGGGGTTACTACGAGCAGTACTTC
size: few
V: TRBV4-2
J: TRBJ2-7
D: TRBD2

CDR3: CASSQVVRWTSGSWGSYNEQFF
DNA: TGCGCCAGCAGCCAGGTGGTACGATGGACTAGCGGGAGTTGGGGCTCCTACAATGAGCAGTTCTTC
size: many
V: TRBV5-1
J: TRBJ2-1
D: TRBD2

CDR3: CASSLARGPANTGELFF
DNA: TGCGCCAGCAGCTTGGCGAGGGGGCCGGCGAACACCGGGGAGCTGTTTTTT
size: many
V: TRBV5-1
J: TRBJ2-2
D: TRBD1

CDR3: CASSQERLAAGGEQFF
DNA: TGTGCCAGCAGCCAAGAACGGCTAGCGGCCGGAGGTGAGCAGTTCTTC
size: -
V: TRBV14
J: TRBJ2-1
D: TRBD2